This section outlines one TCR beta chain sequence together with its context. Noted time point: persistent/refractory GD, antithyroid drugs over 5 years with positive TRAb. Making the TCR library involved RNA that had been extracted from PBMCs. CDR3-region Arm-PCR and iRepertoire HTBI primers produced the TCR beta libraries. TCRdb re-called the multiplex PCR reads with MiXCR, one entry per CDR3 protein. This sample has 360,000 or so distinct CDR3 sequences; roughly 25% occur once, and the top ten carry around a quarter. Trimming at V came to 6 bases and at J to 0 bases, leaving 10 bases not matched to a gene. The CDR3 sequence is 17 residues long. Looked up from germline, CDR1 is LNHDA and CDR2 is SQIVND (reference sequence). This entry belongs to a study of regulatory T cells in long-lasting Graves disease.

The clonotype was recovered from a woman aged 40 to 49 with Graves disease. Specimen: peripheral blood mononuclear cells (PBMCs), collected when the disease was refractory, from a patient treated with antithyroid drugs. The chain links TRBV19 to TRBJ2-2; the match to TRBD2 covers 7 bases. CDR3 DNA: TGTGCCAGTAGCCGAGGTACTAGCGACACGAACACCGGGGAGCTGTTTTTT. Its translation is CASSRGTSDTNTGELFF.